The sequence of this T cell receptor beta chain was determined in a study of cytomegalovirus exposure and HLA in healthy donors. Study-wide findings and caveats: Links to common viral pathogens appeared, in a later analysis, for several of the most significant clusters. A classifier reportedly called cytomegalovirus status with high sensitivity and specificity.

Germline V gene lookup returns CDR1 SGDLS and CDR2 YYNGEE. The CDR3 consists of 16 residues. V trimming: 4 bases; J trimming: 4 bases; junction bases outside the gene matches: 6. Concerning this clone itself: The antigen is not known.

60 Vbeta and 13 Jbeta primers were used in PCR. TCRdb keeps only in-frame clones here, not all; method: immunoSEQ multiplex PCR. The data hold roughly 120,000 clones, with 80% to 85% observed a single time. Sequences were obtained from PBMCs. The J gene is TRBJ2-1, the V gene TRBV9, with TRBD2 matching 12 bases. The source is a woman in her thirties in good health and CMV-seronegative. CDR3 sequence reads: CASSLRTSGIYNEQFF. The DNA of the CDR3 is TGTGCCAGCAGCTTACGGACTAGCGGGATATACAATGAGCAGTTCTTC.